This record concerns one TCR beta chain sequence. Repertoires were generated with immunoSEQ multiplex PCR, while TCRdb's copy carries only in-frame clones and drops some. The sample includes around 130,000 clones, over 85% of them seen just once. This entry belongs to a study of control samples from healthy donors and cancer patients. The V gene lost 7 bases and the J gene lost 0 bases, with 12 bases spanning the gap. The CDR3 sequence is 14 residues long. Looked up from germline, CDR1 is MNHEY and CDR2 is SMNVEV (reference sequence). The sequence derives from a man aged 50 or older with head and neck cancer. The V call is TRBV27, the J call TRBJ1-1; the D is unclear. The sample taken for sequencing was PBMCs. The CDR3 nucleotides read TGTGCCAGCAACGATCTATTCATGAACACTGAAGCTTTCTTT. It is translated as CASNDLFMNTEAFF.